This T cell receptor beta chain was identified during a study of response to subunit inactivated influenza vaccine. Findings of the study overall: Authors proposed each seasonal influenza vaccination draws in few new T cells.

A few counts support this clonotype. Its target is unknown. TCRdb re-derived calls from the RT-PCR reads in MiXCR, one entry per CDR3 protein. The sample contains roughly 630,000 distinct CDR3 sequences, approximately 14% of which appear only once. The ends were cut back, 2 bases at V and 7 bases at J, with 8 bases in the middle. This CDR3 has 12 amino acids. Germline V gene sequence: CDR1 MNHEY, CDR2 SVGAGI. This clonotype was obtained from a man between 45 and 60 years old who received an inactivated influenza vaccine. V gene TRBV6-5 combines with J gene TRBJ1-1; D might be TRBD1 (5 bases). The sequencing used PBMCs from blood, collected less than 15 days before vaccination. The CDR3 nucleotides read TGTGCCAGCAGTTACGGGGGAAGTGAAGCTTTCTTT. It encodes CASSYGGSEAFF.